One sample yielded the 5 T cell receptor beta chains listed below, sequenced in a study of blood T cell repertoires in COVID-19. Generated by immunoSEQ multiplex PCR, the TCRdb table keeps only in-frame clones and is missing some. The repertoire has roughly 170,000 clones, around 86% of them found once; the top ten carry about 2.6%. The sample consisted of peripheral blood. Every receptor here comes from a man in his forties with active or convalescent COVID-19.

This chain links TRBV2 with TRBJ2-3, with D perhaps matching TRBD2 (6 bases). CDR3 size: 10 residues. Germline CDR1 is SNHLY and CDR2 is FYNNEI. Deletions cut 5 bases from V and 10 bases from J, with 7 bases between. CDR3 sequence (DNA): TGTGCCAGCAGTATAGCGGCGCAGTATTTT. Amino acid sequence: CASSIAAQYF.

The V and J genes are TRBV5-6 and TRBJ2-2; 10 bases line up with TRBD1. CDR3 length: 17 residues. V was clipped by 5 bases and J by 6 bases; unmatched bases: 13. The germline V gene has CDR1 SGHDT and CDR2 YYEEEE. The DNA of the CDR3 is TGTGCCAGCAGTCCATGGCCCGGGACAGGGGTTTCCGGGGAGCTGTTTTTT. It encodes CASSPWPGTGVSGELFF.

The chain uses TRBV4-1 and TRBJ2-7, with TRBD2 identical over 9 bases. CDR1 MGHRA and CDR2 YSYEKL come from the germline V gene. V lost 0 bases, J lost 2 bases, and 8 bases stayed unmatched. The CDR3 covers 17 residues. CDR3 residues: CASSQETTAGGPYEQYF. CDR3 in DNA: TGCGCCAGCAGCCAAGAGACCACAGCGGGGGGTCCCTACGAGCAGTACTTC.

The chain is built from TRBV10-2 and TRBJ1-4; the match to TRBD1 covers 9 bases. CDR3 length: 15 residues. Trimming removed 4 bases from V and 12 bases from J; junction bases left unmatched: 12. Germline values: CDR1 WSHSY, CDR2 SAAADI. CDR3 loop: CASSVGQGIPLELFF. The CDR3 DNA sequence: TGCGCCAGCAGTGTCGGACAGGGGATTCCTCTGGAACTGTTTTTT.

The rearrangement uses TRBV7-2 and TRBJ1-2; 8 bases line up with TRBD1. The CDR3 spans 16 residues. Germline values: CDR1 SGHTA, CDR2 FQGNSA. J gave up 1 base and V 1 base, and 5 bases lay outside the gene matches. CDR3 region: CASSLVSGGNNYGYTF. The CDR3 DNA reads TGTGCCAGCAGCTTAGTCTCAGGGGGCAATAACTATGGCTACACCTTC.